This entry lists 11 T cell receptor beta chains sequenced from one sample in a study of human T cells and chemical hapten exposure. Time point indicated: patch test 2, 6 weeks after DPC sensitization. Noted treatment: therapeutic diphenylcyclopropenone sensitization with weekly scalp DPC. Each CDR3 protein gets one entry after TCRdb re-called the RACE reads with MiXCR. The sample lists tens of thousands of distinct CDR3 sequences, 3% to 4% occurring once. The material was whole blood, obtained in connection with sensitization to the hapten diphenylcyclopropenone (DPC). Every receptor here comes from a man aged 35-49 years with alopecia areata. Some clones in this sample may be carry-over from other donors' samples.

This clonotype showed up many times. The rearrangement joins TRBV3-1 to TRBJ2-2, with TRBD2 matching 7 bases. Germline CDR1 reads LGHDT; CDR2 reads YNNKEL (reference sequence). The CDR3 is 15 residues long. Trimming at V came to 3 bases and at J to 4 bases, leaving 5 bases not matched to a gene. DNA of the CDR3: TGTGCCAGCAGCCAGGGGGGGACGATCACCGGGGAGCTGTTTTTT. Translating it yields CASSQGGTITGELFF.

The J gene is TRBJ1-1, the V gene TRBV5-1; the D gene is possibly TRBD1 (5 bases). Germline CDR1 is SGHRS and CDR2 is YFSETQ. This CDR3 contains 14 residues. The V end was cut by 5 bases, the J end by 2 bases, with 13 bases between. Here the CDR3 reads CASSSDGGNTEAFF. The CDR3 DNA sequence: TGCGCCAGCAGTTCGGACGGGGGAAACACTGAAGCTTTCTTT.

This clonotype was picked up many times. The chain employs TRBV5-1 and TRBJ1-5, with TRBD1 as a possible D gene (5 bases). Trimming removed 0 bases from V and 3 bases from J, with 7 bases in between. Germline values: CDR1 SGHRS, CDR2 YFSETQ. The CDR3 consists of 14 residues. The CDR3 coding sequence is TGCGCCAGCAGCTTGGGGGACCCCAATCAGCCCCAGCATTTT. Translated: CASSLGDPNQPQHF. The full variable domain, its missing parts supplied by reference TRBV5-1 and TRBJ1-5, is KAGVTQTPRYLIKTRGQQVTLSCSPISGHRSVSWYQQTPGQGLQFLFEYFSETQRNKGNFPGRFSGRQFSNSRSEMNVSTLELGDSALYLCASSLGDPNQPQHFGDGTRLSIL.

This clonotype has ten or more counts. This chain connects TRBV7-9 to TRBJ2-7, with D perhaps TRBD2 (6 bases). This CDR3 has 14 amino acids. Germline values: CDR1 SEHNR, CDR2 FQNEAQ (reference sequence). The V end was cut by 5 bases, the J end by 6 bases, with 17 bases between. The CDR3 DNA reads as TGTGCCAGCAGCCAGCCGACTAGTTCGGTCGAGCAGTACTTC. Protein: CASSQPTSSVEQYF.

At least ten counts were recorded for this clonotype. The CDR3 DNA sequence: TGCGCCAGCAGCCAGGCGGGACCCGGCGGCACAGATACGCAGTATTTT. Its translation is CASSQAGPGGTDTQYF. V gene TRBV4-3 combines with J gene TRBJ2-3; TRBD2 is a possible D gene (6 bases). From germline, CDR1 is LGHNA and CDR2 YSLEER. This CDR3 spans 16 amino acids. Trimming removed 3 bases at V and 1 base at J, with 14 bases between.

This clonotype showed up many times. The V call is TRBV27, the J call TRBJ2-7, with D possibly called TRBD1 or TRBD2 (6 bases each). V was trimmed by 5 bases and J by 5 bases, leaving 19 bases between them. Germline loops: CDR1 MNHEY, CDR2 SMNVEV (reference sequence). The CDR3 runs 15 residues. CDR3: CASSAPGAQVHEQYF. CDR3 bases: TGTGCCAGCAGTGCGCCGGGGGCCCAGGTTCACGAGCAGTACTTC.

This clonotype was detected many times. The V call is TRBV20-1, the J call TRBJ1-6; D ambiguous. The CDR3 is 15 amino acids. CDR1 and CDR2 (germline): DFQATT, SNEGSKA (reference sequence). Trimming pared 3 bases from V and 0 bases from J, leaving 9 bases between. CDR3 DNA: TGCAGTGCTAGGCCCTTGGGCTCCTATAATTCACCCCTCCACTTT. Translating it yields CSARPLGSYNSPLHF.

This clonotype was picked up a small number of times. J is TRBJ1-5 and V is TRBV12-3 or TRBV12-4; D is unresolved. The CDR3 totals 15 residues. Between the trimmed V and J ends, which lost 1 base and 2 bases, there was a span of 9 bases. In nucleotides, the CDR3 is TGTGCCAGCAGTTTAGAAGGATTGGGCAATCAGCCCCAGCATTTT. Amino acid sequence: CASSLEGLGNQPQHF.

V is TRBV27 and J is TRBJ1-4, with D perhaps TRBD1 (5 bases). Germline V lookup: CDR1 MNHEY, CDR2 SMNVEV (reference sequence). CDR3 size: 15 residues. Trimming removed 5 bases at V and 9 bases at J, with 19 bases between. This CDR3 reads CASSPLGGISQKLFF. CDR3 DNA: TGTGCCAGCAGTCCCCTTGGGGGGATCTCGCAAAAACTGTTTTTT.

This clonotype was seen at least ten times. The chain links TRBV29-1 to TRBJ2-2, with D perhaps TRBD2 (6 bases). The V gene's germline CDR1 is SQVTM and CDR2 ANQGSEA. Trimming cost V 6 bases and J 2 bases, with 13 bases left between them. The CDR3 is 14 residues long. The CDR3 nucleotides are TGCAGCGTGCTTGGAGGGGCAAACACCGGGGAGCTGTTTTTT. Protein product: CSVLGGANTGELFF.

This clonotype has ten or more counts. CDR3 sequence: CASSSAGYGYTF. DNA for the CDR3: TGTGCCAGCAGTTCCGCCGGGTATGGCTACACCTTC. The J gene is TRBJ1-2, the V gene TRBV6-5; D unclear. CDR3 size: 12 residues. V was trimmed by 4 bases and J by 5 bases, leaving 8 bases between them. CDR1 and CDR2 (germline): MNHEY, SVGAGI.